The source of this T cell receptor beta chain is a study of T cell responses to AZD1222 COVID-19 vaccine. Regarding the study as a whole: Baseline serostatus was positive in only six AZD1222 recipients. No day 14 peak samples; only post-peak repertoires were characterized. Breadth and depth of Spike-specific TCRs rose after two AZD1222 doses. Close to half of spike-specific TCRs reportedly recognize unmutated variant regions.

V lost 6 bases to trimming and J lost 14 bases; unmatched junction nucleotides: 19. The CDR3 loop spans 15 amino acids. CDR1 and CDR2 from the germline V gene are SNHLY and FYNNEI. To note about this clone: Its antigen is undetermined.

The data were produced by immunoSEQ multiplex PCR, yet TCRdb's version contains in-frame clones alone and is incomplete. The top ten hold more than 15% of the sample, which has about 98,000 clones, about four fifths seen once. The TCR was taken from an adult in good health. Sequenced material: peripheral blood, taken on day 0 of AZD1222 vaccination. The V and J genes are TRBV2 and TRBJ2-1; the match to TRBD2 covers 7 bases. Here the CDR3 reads CASRAKERSSGGEFF. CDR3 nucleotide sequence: TGTGCCAGCAGAGCCAAAGAGAGGTCTAGCGGAGGAGAGTTCTTC. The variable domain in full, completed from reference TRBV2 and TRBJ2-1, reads EPEVTQTPSHQVTQMGQEVILRCVPISNHLYFYWYRQILGQKVEFLVSFYNNEISEKSEIFDDQFSVERPDGSNFTLKIRSTKLEDSAMYFCASRAKERSSGGEFFGPGTRLTVL.